Detailed here is one T cell receptor (beta chain). V gave up 6 bases and J gave up 4 bases, with 13 bases separating them. Germline loops: CDR1 MDHEN, CDR2 SYDVKM. The CDR3 contains 14 residues. Study processing details: Quantification of nucleated cells was approximated via reference gene primer amplification. The table came from immunoSEQ multiplex PCR; TCRdb's copy has only in-frame clones and leaves some out. The V and J calls and clone size come from that table; D and trimming were worked out from the DNA. The sample shows roughly 200,000 clones, 70% to 90% of them seen only once. The data are from a study of blood T cell repertoires in COVID-19. About the research overall: Both acute and convalescent COVID-19 samples were obtained from the United States, Italy and Spain. The analysed material was cDNA or gDNA that came from T cells, B-cell-depleted T cells, or PBMCs.

V usage is TRBV28 and J usage is TRBJ1-5, with D perhaps TRBD1 (6 bases). The TCR was taken from a man between 60 and 75 years old with acute or convalescent COVID-19. Sequences were obtained from peripheral blood. DNA for the CDR3: TGTGCCAGCAGCCCGGCAGGGGCAAATCAGCCCCAGCATTTT. Translation gives CASSPAGANQPQHF.